This T cell receptor beta chain was retrieved from a study of T cell changes during pregnancy in multiple sclerosis. Sequenced by immunoSEQ multiplex PCR; TCRdb stores in-frame clones only, minus some. In the table there are about 39,000 clones, about 92% of which are singletons. The trim removed 1 base at V and 4 bases at J, leaving 4 bases unmatched. The length of the CDR3 is 15 residues. Germline-derived CDR1 and CDR2 are SGHRS and YFSETQ. The rearrangement joins TRBV5-1 to TRBJ2-2; 7 bases are shared with TRBD2. The clonotype was recovered from a female donor with multiple sclerosis, enrolled in a pregnancy study. Source: CD4+ T cells from peripheral blood mononuclear cells, taken in the first trimester of pregnancy. This chain's CDR3 is CASSLTSAGTGELFF. As DNA, the CDR3 is TGCGCCAGCAGCTTGACTAGCGCTGGCACCGGGGAGCTGTTTTTT.